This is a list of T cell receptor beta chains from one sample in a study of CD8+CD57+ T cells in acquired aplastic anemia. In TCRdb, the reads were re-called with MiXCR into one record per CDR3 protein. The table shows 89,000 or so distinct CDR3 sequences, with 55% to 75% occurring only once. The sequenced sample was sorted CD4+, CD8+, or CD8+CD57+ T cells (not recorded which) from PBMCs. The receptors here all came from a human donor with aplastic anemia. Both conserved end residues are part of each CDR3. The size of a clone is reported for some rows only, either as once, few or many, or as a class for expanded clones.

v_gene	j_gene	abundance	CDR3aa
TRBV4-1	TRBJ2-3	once	CASSQGFGDRGADTQYF
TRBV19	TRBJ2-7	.	CASRVASGVPYEQYF
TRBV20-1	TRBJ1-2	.	CSALQGLAGYTF
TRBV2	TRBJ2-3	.	CASSELGAGTDTQYF
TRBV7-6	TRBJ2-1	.	CASSLKISGGAGNEQFF
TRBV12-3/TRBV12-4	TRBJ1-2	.	CASSFDGTPLRHGYTF
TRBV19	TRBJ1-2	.	CASSYGRDPYYGYTF
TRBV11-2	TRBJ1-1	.	CASSPAMEAFF
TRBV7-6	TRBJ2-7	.	CASSAGRGNYEQYF
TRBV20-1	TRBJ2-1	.	CSANLERPTNEQFF
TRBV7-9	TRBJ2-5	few	CASSLDPQETQYF
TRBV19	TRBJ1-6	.	CASSIEGGDNSPLHF
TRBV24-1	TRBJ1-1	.	CATSDRTGRAFF
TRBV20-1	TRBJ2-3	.	CSARDTSVSTDTQYF
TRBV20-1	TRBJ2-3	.	CSAEIEVSRTQYF
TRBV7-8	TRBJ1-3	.	CASSLVPWTGTGNTIYF
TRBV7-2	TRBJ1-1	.	CASRGGGTVNTEAFF
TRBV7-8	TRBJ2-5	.	CASSLSWTSGGQETQYF
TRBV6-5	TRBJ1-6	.	CASSYSQGYNSPPHF
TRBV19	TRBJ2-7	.	CASSWGSRYEQYF
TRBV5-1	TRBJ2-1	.	CASSLTGTSYNEQLF
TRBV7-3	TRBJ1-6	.	CASSLNSGEGSPLHF
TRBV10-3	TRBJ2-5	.	CAISDGARETQYF
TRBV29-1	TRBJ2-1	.	CSGGTSGSSNEQFF
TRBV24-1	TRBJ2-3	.	CATSGRTAPDTQYF
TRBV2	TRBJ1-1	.	CASSELEGGAFF
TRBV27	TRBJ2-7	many	CASSIATAAYEQYF
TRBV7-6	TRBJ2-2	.	CASSTPRTSPNTGELFF
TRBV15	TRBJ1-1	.	CATSRGPGQGATEAFF
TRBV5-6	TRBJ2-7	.	CASSQGGFSSYEQYF
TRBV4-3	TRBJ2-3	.	CASSTGASIDTQYF
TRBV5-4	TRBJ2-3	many	CASSLDREADTQYF
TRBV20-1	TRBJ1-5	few	CSARTGSNQPQHF
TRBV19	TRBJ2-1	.	CATTDLARDEQFF
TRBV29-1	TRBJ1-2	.	CSVAGAEPKGGYTF
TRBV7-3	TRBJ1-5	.	CASSLVISRHDQPQHF
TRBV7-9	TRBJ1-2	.	CASSLDGVDGYTF
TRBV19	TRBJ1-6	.	CASSMVGGNSPLHF
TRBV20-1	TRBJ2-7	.	CSALDSTSEQYF
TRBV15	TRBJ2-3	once	CATSRARDRPIADTQYF
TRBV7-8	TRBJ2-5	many	CASSLFRAQETQYF
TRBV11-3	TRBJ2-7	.	CASSFRESSDEQYF
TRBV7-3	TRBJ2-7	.	CASSLNGRGLAGEREQYF